This T cell receptor (beta chain) was found in a study of molecular identifiers for immune sequencing clone quantification. This clonotype was detected many times. TCRdb reprocessed the PCR reads via MiXCR and lists one record per CDR3 protein. Here the sample spans some 680,000 distinct CDR3 sequences, roughly 23% being singletons. The V and J ends lost 8 bases and 0 bases, in that order; junction bases with no gene match: 5. The CDR3 has 14 residues. Germline values: CDR1 MNHEY, CDR2 SVGAGI. This sequence joins TRBV6-5 and TRBJ1-1; TRBD1 aligns across 8 bases. The sample consisted of naive CD8+ T cells from blood, with Jurkat cell RNA spiked in. Subset reported: FACS-sorted CD8+CD4-CCR7+CD45RA+ naive T cells. The receptor's source is a human donor in good health. Some libraries in this study had Jurkat cell RNA spiked in. CDR3 sequence: CASSHRGMNTEAFF. CDR3 coding DNA: TGTGCCAGCTCTCACAGGGGGATGAACACTGAAGCTTTCTTT.